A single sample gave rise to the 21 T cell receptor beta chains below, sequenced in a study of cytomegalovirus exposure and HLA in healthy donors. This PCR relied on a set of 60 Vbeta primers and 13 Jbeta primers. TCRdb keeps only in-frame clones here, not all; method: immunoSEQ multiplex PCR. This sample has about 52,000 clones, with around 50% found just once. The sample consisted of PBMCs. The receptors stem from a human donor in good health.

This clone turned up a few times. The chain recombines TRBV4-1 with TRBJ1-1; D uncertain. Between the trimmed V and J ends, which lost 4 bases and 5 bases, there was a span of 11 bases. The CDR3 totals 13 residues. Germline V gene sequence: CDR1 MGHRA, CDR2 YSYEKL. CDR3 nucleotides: TGCGCCAGCAGCCGACCGACTGAAACTGAAGCTTTCTTT. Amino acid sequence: CASSRPTETEAFF.

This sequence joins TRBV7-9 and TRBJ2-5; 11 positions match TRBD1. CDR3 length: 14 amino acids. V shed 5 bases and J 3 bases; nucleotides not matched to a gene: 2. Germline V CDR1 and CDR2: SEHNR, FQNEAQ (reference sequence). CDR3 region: CASSRTGGEETQYF. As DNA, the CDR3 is TGTGCCAGCAGCCGGACAGGGGGCGAAGAGACCCAGTACTTC.

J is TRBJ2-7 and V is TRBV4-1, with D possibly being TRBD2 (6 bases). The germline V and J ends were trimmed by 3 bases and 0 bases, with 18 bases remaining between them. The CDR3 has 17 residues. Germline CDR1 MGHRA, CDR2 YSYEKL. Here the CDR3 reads CASSHSPGGADSYEQYF. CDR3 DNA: TGCGCCAGCAGCCACTCCCCCGGCGGGGCTGACTCCTACGAGCAGTACTTC.

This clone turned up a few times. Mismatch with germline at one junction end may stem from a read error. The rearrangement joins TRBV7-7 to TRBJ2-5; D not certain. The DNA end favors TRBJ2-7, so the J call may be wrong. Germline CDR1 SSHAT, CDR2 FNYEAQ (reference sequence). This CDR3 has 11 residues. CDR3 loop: CASSISYEQYF. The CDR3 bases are TGTGCTAGCAGCATTTCATACGAGCAGTACTTC.

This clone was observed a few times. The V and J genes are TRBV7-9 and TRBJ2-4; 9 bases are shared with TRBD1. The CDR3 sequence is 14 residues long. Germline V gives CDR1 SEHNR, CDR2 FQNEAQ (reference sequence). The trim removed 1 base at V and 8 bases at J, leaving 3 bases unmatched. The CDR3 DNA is TGTGCCAGCAGCTTAGTACAGGGGGCGGACATTCAGTACTTC. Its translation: CASSLVQGADIQYF. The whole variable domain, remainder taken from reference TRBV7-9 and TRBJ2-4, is DTGVSQNPRHKITKRGQNVTFRCDPISEHNRLYWYRQTLGQGPEFLTYFQNEAQLEKSRLLSDRFSAERPKGSFSTLEIQRTEQGDSAMYLCASSLVQGADIQYFGAGTRLSVL.

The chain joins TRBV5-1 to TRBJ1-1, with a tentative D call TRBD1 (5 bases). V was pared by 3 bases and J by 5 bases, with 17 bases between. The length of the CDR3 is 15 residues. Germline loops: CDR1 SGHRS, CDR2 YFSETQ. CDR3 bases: TGCGCCAGCAGCTGGGGGGGAGTCTCGAAGACTGAAGCTTTCTTT. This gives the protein CASSWGGVSKTEAFF.

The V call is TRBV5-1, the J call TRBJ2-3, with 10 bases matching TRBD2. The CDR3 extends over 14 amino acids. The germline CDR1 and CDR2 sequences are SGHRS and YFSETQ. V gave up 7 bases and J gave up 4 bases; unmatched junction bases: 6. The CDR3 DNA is TGCGCCAGCCGTGTAGCGGGGGGACCAGATACGCAGTATTTT. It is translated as CASRVAGGPDTQYF.

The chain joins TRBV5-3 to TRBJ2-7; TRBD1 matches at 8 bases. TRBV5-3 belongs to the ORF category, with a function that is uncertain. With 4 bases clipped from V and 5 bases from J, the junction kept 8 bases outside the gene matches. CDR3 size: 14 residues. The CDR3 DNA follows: TGTGCCAGAAGCCTAGGACAGGGTGGCGACGAGCAGTACTTC. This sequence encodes CARSLGQGGDEQYF.

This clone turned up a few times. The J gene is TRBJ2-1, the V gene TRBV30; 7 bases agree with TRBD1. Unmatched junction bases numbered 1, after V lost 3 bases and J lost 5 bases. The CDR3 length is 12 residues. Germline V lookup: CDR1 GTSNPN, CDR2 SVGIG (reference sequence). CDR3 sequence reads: CAWRQGHNEQFF. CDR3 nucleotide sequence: TGTGCCTGGAGACAGGGGCACAATGAGCAGTTCTTC.

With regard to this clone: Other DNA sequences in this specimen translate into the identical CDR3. The CDR3, as DNA: TGTGCCAGCAGTTTATCGATAGCGGGGGACTCATACGAGCAGTACTTC. Residues: CASSLSIAGDSYEQYF. The chain carries TRBV27 and TRBJ2-7; 9 bases map to TRBD2. V lost 0 bases and J lost 4; bases outside the gene matches: 7. This CDR3 spans 16 amino acids. The germline V gene encodes CDR1 MNHEY and CDR2 SMNVEV (reference sequence).

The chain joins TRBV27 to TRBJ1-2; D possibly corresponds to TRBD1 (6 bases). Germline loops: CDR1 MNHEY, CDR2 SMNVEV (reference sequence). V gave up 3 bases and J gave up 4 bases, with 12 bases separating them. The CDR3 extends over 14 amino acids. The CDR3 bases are TGTGCCAGCAGTTTTCAGGGGCGGGCCTATGGCTACACCTTC. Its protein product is CASSFQGRAYGYTF.

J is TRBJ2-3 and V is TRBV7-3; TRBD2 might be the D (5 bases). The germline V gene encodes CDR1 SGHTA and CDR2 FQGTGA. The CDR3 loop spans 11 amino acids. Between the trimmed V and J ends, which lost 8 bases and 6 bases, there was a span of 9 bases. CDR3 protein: CASASSDTQYF. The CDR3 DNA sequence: TGTGCCAGCGCTAGCAGCGATACGCAGTATTTT. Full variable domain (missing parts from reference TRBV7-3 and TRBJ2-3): GAGVSQTPSNKVTEKGKYVELRCDPISGHTALYWYRQSLGQGPEFLIYFQGTGAADDSGLPNDRFFAVRPEGSVSTLKIQRTERGDSAVYLCASASSDTQYFGPGTRLTVL.

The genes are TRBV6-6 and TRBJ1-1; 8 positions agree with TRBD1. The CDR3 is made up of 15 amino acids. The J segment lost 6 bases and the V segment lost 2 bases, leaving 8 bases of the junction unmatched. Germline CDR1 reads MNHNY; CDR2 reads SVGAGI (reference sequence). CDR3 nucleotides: TGTGCCAGCAGTTACGGGACAGGAAGAGGGTCTGAAGCTTTCTTT. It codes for CASSYGTGRGSEAFF.

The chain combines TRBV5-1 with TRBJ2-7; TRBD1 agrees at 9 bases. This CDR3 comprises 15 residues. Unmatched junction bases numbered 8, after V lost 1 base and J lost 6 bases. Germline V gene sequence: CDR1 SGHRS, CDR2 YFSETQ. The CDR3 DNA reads TGCGCCAGCAGCTTGAGGACGGGACAGGGTCGCGAGCAGTACTTC. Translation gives CASSLRTGQGREQYF.

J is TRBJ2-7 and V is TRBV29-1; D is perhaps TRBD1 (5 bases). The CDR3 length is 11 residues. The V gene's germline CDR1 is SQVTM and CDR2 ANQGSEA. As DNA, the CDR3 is TGCGGGGCCTCGAATCTCTACGAGCAGTACTTC. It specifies CGASNLYEQYF.

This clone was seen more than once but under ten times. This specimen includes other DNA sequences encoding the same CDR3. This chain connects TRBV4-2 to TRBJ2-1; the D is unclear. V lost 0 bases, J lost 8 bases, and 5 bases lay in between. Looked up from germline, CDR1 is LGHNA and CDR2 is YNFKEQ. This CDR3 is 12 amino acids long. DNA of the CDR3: TGTGCCAGCAGCCAAGAATCCTATGAGCAGTTCTTC. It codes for CASSQESYEQFF.

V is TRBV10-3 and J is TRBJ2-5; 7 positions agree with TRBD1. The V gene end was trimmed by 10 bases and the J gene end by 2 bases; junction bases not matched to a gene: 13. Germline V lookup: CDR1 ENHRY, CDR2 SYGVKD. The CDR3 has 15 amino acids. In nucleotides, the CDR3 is TGTGCCACCGACAACAGGGGAGCCGGACAAGAGACCCAGTACTTC. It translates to CATDNRGAGQETQYF.

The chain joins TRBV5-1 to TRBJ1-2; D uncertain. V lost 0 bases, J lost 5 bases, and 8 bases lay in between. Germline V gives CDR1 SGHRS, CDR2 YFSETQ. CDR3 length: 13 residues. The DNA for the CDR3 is TGCGCCAGCAGCTTGGCTACAGATTATGGCTACACCTTC. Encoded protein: CASSLATDYGYTF.

The CDR3 reads CASSQGTGDPYEQYF. In DNA, the CDR3 is TGCGCCAGCAGCCAGGGGACAGGGGACCCCTACGAGCAGTACTTC. The chain combines TRBV4-1 with TRBJ2-7, with 10 bases matching TRBD1. The CDR3 is 15 amino acids. Per germline, CDR1 MGHRA and CDR2 YSYEKL. V lost 3 bases and J lost 2; bases outside the gene matches: 4.

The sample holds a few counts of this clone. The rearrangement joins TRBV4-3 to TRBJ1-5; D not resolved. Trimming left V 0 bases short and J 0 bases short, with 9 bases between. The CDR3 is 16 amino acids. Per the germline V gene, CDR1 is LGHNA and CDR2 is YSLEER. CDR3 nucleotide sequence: TGCGCCAGCAGCCAAGATCTGGCATATAGCAATCAGCCCCAGCATTTT. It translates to CASSQDLAYSNQPQHF.

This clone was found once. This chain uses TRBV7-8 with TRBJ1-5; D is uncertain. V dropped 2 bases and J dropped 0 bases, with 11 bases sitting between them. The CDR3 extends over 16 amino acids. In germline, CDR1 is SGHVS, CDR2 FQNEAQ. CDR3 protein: CASSLTPRNSNQPQHF. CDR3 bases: TGTGCCAGCAGCTTAACCCCCAGGAATAGCAATCAGCCCCAGCATTTT.